The T cell receptor (beta chain) under discussion was sequenced for a study of blood T cells in healthy people across ages. This clonotype was found a few times. From germline, CDR1 is SGHTA and CDR2 FQGNSA. The CDR3 is 14 residues long. V dropped 4 bases and J dropped 2 bases, with 11 bases sitting between them. A second PCR, run for roughly 7 to 11 cycles, used a sample-barcoded 5' primer plus a J-beta primer mix. TCRdb ran MiXCR on the 5' RACE reads and lists one entry per CDR3 protein. The table records about 1.1 million distinct CDR3 sequences, approximately 38% of them present only once. The sample comprised blood. The chain recombines TRBV7-2 with TRBJ1-2; D not certain. This sequence was found in a man between 18 and 29 years old in good health. CDR3 amino acids: CASSSERYNYGYTF. CDR3 bases: TGTGCCAGCAGCTCCGAAAGGTACAACTATGGCTACACCTTC.